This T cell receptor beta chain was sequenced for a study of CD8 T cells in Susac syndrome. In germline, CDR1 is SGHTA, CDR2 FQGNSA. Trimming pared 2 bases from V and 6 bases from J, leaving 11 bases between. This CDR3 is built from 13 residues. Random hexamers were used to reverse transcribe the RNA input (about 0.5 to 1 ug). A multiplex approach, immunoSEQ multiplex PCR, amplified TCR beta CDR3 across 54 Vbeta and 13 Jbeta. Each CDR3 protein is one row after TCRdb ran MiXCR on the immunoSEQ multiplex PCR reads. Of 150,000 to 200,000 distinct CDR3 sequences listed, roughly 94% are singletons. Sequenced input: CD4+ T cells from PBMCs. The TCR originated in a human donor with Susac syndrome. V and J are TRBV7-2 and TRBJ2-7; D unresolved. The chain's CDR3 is CASSLKGGSEQYF. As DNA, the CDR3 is TGTGCCAGCAGCTTAAAGGGCGGTAGCGAGCAGTACTTC.